This is a list of T cell receptor beta chains from one sample in a study of regulatory T cells in long-lasting Graves disease. TCRdb reanalysed the multiplex PCR reads using MiXCR and keeps one entry per CDR3 protein. This table holds fewer than 450,000 distinct CDR3 sequences, about 25% found once. The source was peripheral blood mononuclear cells (PBMCs), collected when the disease was refractory, from a patient treated with antithyroid drugs. All receptors come from a female donor with Graves disease. Both conserved end residues are part of each CDR3. Each record gives: CDR3 DNA, CDR3 protein, J gene, D gene, clone size, V gene. A D gene is named only where the DNA matches it firmly. Only some rows state a clone size, as once, few, many or a class for expanded clones.

DNA: TGTGCCAGCAGCCACGCTGTAGCAGGGGGCGGCTATGGCTACACCTTC
CDR3: CASSHAVAGGGYGYTF
J: TRBJ1-2
D: TRBD1
size: -
V: TRBV3-1

DNA: TGTGCCACCAGTGATCCCGGGACAGCGGGTCAGCCCCAGCATTTT
CDR3: CATSDPGTAGQPQHF
J: TRBJ1-5
D: TRBD1
size: many
V: TRBV24-1

DNA: TGTGCCAGCTCGCGGGGTAGCGGGAAACTCAGTTCCTACGAGCAGTACTTC
CDR3: CASSRGSGKLSSYEQYF
J: TRBJ2-7
D: TRBD2
size: few
V: TRBV27

DNA: TGCAGCGTTGTATCCGCGGGGGACCTCACTGAAGCTTTCTTT
CDR3: CSVVSAGDLTEAFF
J: TRBJ1-1
D: -
size: few
V: TRBV29-1

DNA: TGTGCCAGCAGTCTTAGGACAGTTAGAAATTCACCCCTCCACTTT
CDR3: CASSLRTVRNSPLHF
J: TRBJ1-6
D: -
size: few
V: TRBV6-1

DNA: TGCAGTGCTAGAGATTTGAGAGGAAACACCATATATTTT
CDR3: CSARDLRGNTIYF
J: TRBJ1-3
D: -
size: -
V: TRBV20-1

DNA: TGTGCCAGTAGTATACGAGCCTGGGGCTACAATGAGCAGTTCTTC
CDR3: CASSIRAWGYNEQFF
J: TRBJ2-1
D: -
size: few
V: TRBV19

DNA: TGTGCCAGCAGTCCCAGGGGGGCCAATGAGCAGTTCTTC
CDR3: CASSPRGANEQFF
J: TRBJ2-1
D: -
size: once
V: TRBV27

DNA: TGTGCCAGCAGCTTAGGGTCTAGATTTCCCTACGAGCAGTACTTC
CDR3: CASSLGSRFPYEQYF
J: TRBJ2-7
D: -
size: -
V: TRBV7-2

DNA: TGCGCCAGCAGCTTGGGGTGGGGACAGGGCTACGAGCAGTACTTC
CDR3: CASSLGWGQGYEQYF
J: TRBJ2-7
D: TRBD1
size: -
V: TRBV5-1

DNA: TGTGCCAGCAGACCCGGGACAGGGGGTAACACCATATATTTT
CDR3: CASRPGTGGNTIYF
J: TRBJ1-3
D: TRBD1
size: few
V: TRBV12-3/TRBV12-4

DNA: TGTGCCAGCAGTTACTCGAAAGGCAGGCACCAACCCAACTATGGCTACACCTTC
CDR3: CASSYSKGRHQPNYGYTF
J: TRBJ1-2
D: -
size: many
V: TRBV6-5

DNA: TGTGCCAGCAGTTGGAGTAGGGGGGGACAAGAGACCCAGTACTTC
CDR3: CASSWSRGGQETQYF
J: TRBJ2-5
D: -
size: -
V: TRBV27

DNA: TGCGCCAGCAGGCCGGACACCGGGGAGCTGTTTTTT
CDR3: CASRPDTGELFF
J: TRBJ2-2
D: -
size: many
V: TRBV5-1

DNA: TGTGCCAGTAGTTTCCTAGCGGGAGGGCCATCGGGCGAGCAGTACTTC
CDR3: CASSFLAGGPSGEQYF
J: TRBJ2-7
D: TRBD2
size: -
V: TRBV19

DNA: TGCAGTGCTACCTGGACTAGCGGGAACGATGAGCAGTTCTTC
CDR3: CSATWTSGNDEQFF
J: TRBJ2-1
D: TRBD2
size: few
V: TRBV20-1

DNA: TGTGCCAGCAGCTCGACTACAGAGAACACTGAAGCTTTCTTT
CDR3: CASSSTTENTEAFF
J: TRBJ1-1
D: -
size: many
V: TRBV28

DNA: TGTGCCTGGAGCACCCAGGGTTACGAGCAGTACTTC
CDR3: CAWSTQGYEQYF
J: TRBJ2-7
D: -
size: few
V: TRBV30